Following are 29 T cell receptor beta chains from one sample sequenced in a study of cytomegalovirus exposure and HLA in healthy donors. Use of 60 Vbeta and 13 Jbeta primers characterized the PCR. Sequenced by immunoSEQ multiplex PCR; TCRdb stores in-frame clones only, minus some. Of 100,000 to 150,000 clones in the sample, roughly three quarters were seen once. The sequenced sample consisted of PBMCs. The receptor set was obtained from a man between 25 and 39 years old in good health and CMV-seropositive.

V gene TRBV5-1 combines with J gene TRBJ2-1, with D perhaps matching TRBD2 (6 bases). The CDR3 extends over 13 amino acids. V lost 0 bases and J 12 bases, leaving 13 bases between the germline ends. CDR1 and CDR2 (germline): SGHRS, YFSETQ. DNA for the CDR3: TGCGCCAGCAGCTTGGGACTAGACTTGGGGCAGTTCTTC. Its protein is CASSLGLDLGQFF.

V gene TRBV7-2 combines with J gene TRBJ2-1; D gene unclear. CDR3 length equals 16 residues. V lost 1 base to trimming and J lost 1 base, with 11 bases between them. CDR1 and CDR2 (germline): SGHTA, FQGNSA. The DNA of the CDR3 is TGTGCCAGCAGCTTAGTCGGCGGAAATTCCTACAATGAGCAGTTCTTC. It is translated as CASSLVGGNSYNEQFF.

The chain has TRBV6-1 and TRBJ1-5; D perhaps matches TRBD1 (5 bases). Germline CDR1 and CDR2: MNHNS and SASEGT. V lost 4 bases and J lost 7, with 17 bases in between. The CDR3 covers 15 residues. The CDR3 sequence is CASSAGGGGRQPQHF. DNA of the CDR3: TGTGCCAGCAGTGCCGGGGGGGGTGGGCGGCAGCCCCAGCATTTT.

The chain has TRBV27 and TRBJ2-5, with 8 positions matching TRBD2. The germline V gene has CDR1 MNHEY and CDR2 SMNVEV (reference sequence). This CDR3 region has 15 residues. V was clipped by 4 bases and J by 3 bases; unmatched bases: 7. For the CDR3, the DNA is TGTGCCAGCAGTTCTTTCGCGGGAGGAGAAGAGACCCAGTACTTC. Translating gives CASSSFAGGEETQYF.

This clone was counted a few times. The chain is built from TRBV13 and TRBJ2-1; 7 bases are shared with TRBD2. Germline V gene data show CDR1 as PRHDT and CDR2 as FYEKMQ (reference sequence). The CDR3 is 14 residues long. The junction had 6 bases not matched to a gene; V was cut back by 5 bases and J by 5 bases. The CDR3 DNA follows: TGTGCCAGCAGCATCAGCGGGGTCCACAATGAGCAGTTCTTC. As protein: CASSISGVHNEQFF. The variable domain in full, completed from reference TRBV13 and TRBJ2-1, reads AAGVIQSPRHLIKEKRETATLKCYPIPRHDTVYWYQQGPGQDPQFLISFYEKMQSDKGSIPDRFSAQQFSDYHSELNMSSLELGDSALYFCASSISGVHNEQFFGPGTRLTVL.

The chain links TRBV10-1 to TRBJ2-3; D ambiguous. CDR1 is WNHNN and CDR2 is SYGVQD in the germline V gene (reference sequence). V was pared by 0 bases and J by 0 bases, with 7 bases between. CDR3 length equals 15 residues. In nucleotides, the CDR3 is TGCGCCAGCAGTGAGTCGAGCATTAGCACAGATACGCAGTATTTT. As protein: CASSESSISTDTQYF.

The genes are TRBV5-1 and TRBJ1-1; unclear D gene. The CDR3 is 14 amino acids. From germline, CDR1 is SGHRS and CDR2 YFSETQ. Trimming took off 0 bases at V and 0 bases at J, with 6 bases between the two ends. In DNA form, the CDR3 reads TGCGCCAGCAGCTTGGTATTTATGAACACTGAAGCTTTCTTT. Protein product: CASSLVFMNTEAFF.

V gene TRBV6-6 combines with J gene TRBJ1-5; 8 nucleotides align to TRBD1. V was clipped by 7 bases and J by 6 bases; unmatched bases: 8. From germline, CDR1 is MNHNY and CDR2 SVGAGI (reference sequence). CDR3 length: 14 residues. CDR3 amino acids: CASTGRGPSQPQHF. The CDR3 bases are TGTGCCAGCACGGGCAGGGGGCCGAGTCAGCCCCAGCATTTT.

This rearrangement joins TRBV6-5 to TRBJ2-5; maybe TRBD1 (7 bases). Germline V CDR1 and CDR2: MNHEY, SVGAGI. This CDR3 region has 14 residues. The germline V and J ends were trimmed by 0 bases and 5 bases, with 10 bases remaining between them. CDR3 residues: CASSYSRGQETQYF. CDR3 sequence (DNA): TGTGCCAGCAGTTACTCGCGGGGACAGGAGACCCAGTACTTC.

This chain links TRBV2 with TRBJ2-7; no reliable D call. V lost 6 bases and J lost 0, with 12 bases in between. Germline V lookup: CDR1 SNHLY, CDR2 FYNNEI. The length of the CDR3 is 14 residues. The CDR3 spells CASSTESRSYEQYF. The CDR3 DNA sequence: TGTGCCAGCAGCACAGAATCCCGCTCCTACGAGCAGTACTTC.

V gene TRBV5-1 combines with J gene TRBJ2-5, with 7 bases matching TRBD1. Germline CDR1 reads SGHRS; CDR2 reads YFSETQ. Trimming removed 3 bases from V and 2 bases from J; junction bases left unmatched: 7. The CDR3 has 15 residues. CDR3 DNA: TGCGCCAGCAGCTGGATACGGGACAGACAAGAGACCCAGTACTTC. It specifies CASSWIRDRQETQYF.

This chain connects TRBV5-1 to TRBJ1-1; possible D gene TRBD1, 5 bases. Germline V CDR1 and CDR2: SGHRS, YFSETQ. V was clipped by 3 bases and J by 1 base, with 10 bases between them. CDR3 size: 14 residues. For the CDR3, the DNA is TGCGCCAGCAGCTCTCAGGGCTCGAACACTGAAGCTTTCTTT. Protein product: CASSSQGSNTEAFF.

The chain has TRBV9 and TRBJ1-2, with 7 nucleotides matching TRBD1. The CDR3 covers 15 residues. Germline trimming cut 4 bases from V and 4 bases from J; bases unmatched to any gene: 10. The germline gives CDR1 SGDLS, CDR2 YYNGEE. CDR3 loop: CASSPRPAGGYGYTF. In DNA form, the CDR3 reads TGTGCCAGCAGCCCCCGGCCGGCAGGGGGCTATGGCTACACCTTC.

The rearrangement links TRBV4-3 to TRBJ2-5, with 7 nucleotides matching TRBD2. Trimming cost V 3 bases and J 2 bases; bases outside gene matches: 12. Per the germline V gene, CDR1 is LGHNA and CDR2 is YSLEER. This CDR3 has 17 residues. The CDR3 here is CASSHGLAADVQETQYF. CDR3 nucleotide sequence: TGCGCCAGCAGCCACGGCCTAGCGGCCGATGTTCAAGAGACCCAGTACTTC.

This clone has more than one count but fewer than ten. The genes are TRBV6-5 and TRBJ2-7; 7 bases match TRBD1. The CDR3 consists of 14 residues. Germline loops: CDR1 MNHEY, CDR2 SVGAGI. The trim removed 6 bases at V and 2 bases at J, leaving 7 bases unmatched. In DNA form, the CDR3 reads TGTGCCAGCAGGCAACCTACAGGGGCCTACGAGCAGTACTTC. Translating it yields CASRQPTGAYEQYF.

This rearrangement joins TRBV2 to TRBJ2-1; TRBD1 matches at 7 bases. The CDR3 is made up of 13 amino acids. Germline V gene sequence: CDR1 SNHLY, CDR2 FYNNEI. V was pared by 6 bases and J by 3 bases, with 2 bases of the junction left unmatched. CDR3 sequence (DNA): TGTGCCAGCAGGAGGGACAGCTACAATGAGCAGTTCTTC. The encoded protein is CASRRDSYNEQFF.

The chain carries TRBV28 and TRBJ2-3; TRBD2 aligns across 8 bases. Germline V gene lookup returns CDR1 MDHEN and CDR2 SYDVKM. The CDR3 extends over 16 amino acids. V was clipped by 2 bases and J by 1 base; unmatched bases: 5. The CDR3: CASSLAASGRTDTQYF. DNA for the CDR3: TGTGCCAGCAGTTTAGCGGCTAGCGGGCGCACAGATACGCAGTATTTT.

J is TRBJ2-3 and V is TRBV7-3; TRBD2 is a possible D gene (6 bases). The V end was cut by 5 bases, the J end by 0 bases, with 9 bases between. Germline V gene sequence: CDR1 SGHTA, CDR2 FQGTGA. The CDR3 runs to 14 residues. The CDR3 coding sequence is TGTGCCAGCAGCCCGGGAGCTAGCACAGATACGCAGTATTTT. Translating it yields CASSPGASTDTQYF.

The chain combines TRBV29-1 with TRBJ2-6, with D possibly TRBD1 on 6 matching bases. The V end lost 1 base, the J end lost 2 bases, and 6 bases lay between the germline ends. CDR3 length: 14 residues. The germline CDR1 and CDR2 sequences are SQVTM and ANQGSEA. The CDR3 loop reads CSVEAGAGANVLTF. CDR3 nucleotide sequence: TGCAGCGTTGAAGCAGGGGCTGGGGCCAACGTCCTGACTTTC. The whole variable domain, remainder taken from reference TRBV29-1 and TRBJ2-6, is SAVISQKPSRDICQRGTSLTIQCQVDSQVTMMFWYRQQPGQSLTLIATANQGSEATYESGFVIDKFPISRPNLTFSTLTVSNMSPEDSSIYLCSVEAGAGANVLTFGAGSRLTVL.

The chain employs TRBV7-2 and TRBJ2-1; 8 positions match TRBD1. The CDR3 extends over 16 amino acids. Unmatched junction bases numbered 5, after V lost 3 bases and J lost 1 base. CDR1 is SGHTA, CDR2 FQGNSA, per germline. CDR3: CASSFRGLGSYNEQFF. CDR3 sequence (DNA): TGTGCCAGCAGCTTCAGGGGGCTCGGATCCTACAATGAGCAGTTCTTC.

This clone was seen only once. The rearrangement uses TRBV18 and TRBJ2-5; 7 nucleotides line up with TRBD2. The V and J ends lost 3 bases and 4 bases, in that order; junction bases with no gene match: 8. The CDR3 is 15 amino acids. Germline CDR1 KGHSH, CDR2 LQKENI. Here the CDR3 DNA reads TGTGCCAGCTCACCTACTGCGGGAGCGGGAGAGACCCAGTACTTC. Residues: CASSPTAGAGETQYF.

This clone was counted only a few times. The CDR3 here is CAISVAGGTYEQYF. In nucleotides, the CDR3 is TGTGCCATCAGTGTAGCGGGAGGGACCTACGAGCAGTACTTC. This chain uses TRBV10-3 with TRBJ2-7; TRBD2 matches 11 bases. CDR3 length: 14 amino acids. V lost 4 bases, J lost 2 bases, and 1 base stayed unmatched. Germline CDR1 is ENHRY and CDR2 is SYGVKD.

V usage is TRBV9 and J usage is TRBJ2-7, with no clear D. The V and J ends lost 1 base and 6 bases respectively, with 14 bases between them. The CDR3 totals 14 residues. From germline, CDR1 is SGDLS and CDR2 YYNGEE. Written as DNA, the CDR3 is TGTGCCAGCAGCGTATTGCCCCGAGGATCCGAGCAGTACTTC. Translated: CASSVLPRGSEQYF.

This rearrangement joins TRBV15 to TRBJ2-3; weak D call: TRBD2 (5 bases). The CDR3 runs 14 residues. Germline assignment: CDR1 LNHNV and CDR2 YYDKDF (reference sequence). Trimming removed 4 bases at V and 7 bases at J, with 15 bases between. CDR3 sequence reads: CATSTEAAPNTQYF. The CDR3 nucleotides read TGTGCCACCAGCACGGAGGCGGCTCCGAATACGCAGTATTTT.

The gene calls are TRBV29-1 and TRBJ2-3, with 7 bases lining up with TRBD2. This CDR3 comprises 13 residues. The junction had 7 bases not matched to a gene; V was cut back by 5 bases and J by 5 bases. Looked up from germline, CDR1 is SQVTM and CDR2 is ANQGSEA. Here the CDR3 reads CSVFSGRGDTQYF. The CDR3, as DNA: TGCAGCGTTTTTAGCGGGCGAGGAGATACGCAGTATTTT.

This chain connects TRBV28 to TRBJ2-7, with TRBD2 identical over 8 bases. The CDR3 is 14 amino acids. J was trimmed by 4 bases and V by 7 bases; bases with no gene match: 9. Germline loops: CDR1 MDHEN, CDR2 SYDVKM. CDR3 protein: CASTTEGGRYEQYF. The CDR3 nucleotides are TGTGCCAGCACCACAGAGGGCGGGAGGTACGAGCAGTACTTC.

This clone was detected only once. The genes are TRBV6-5 and TRBJ2-1, with a possible D match to TRBD2 (5 bases). This CDR3 spans 15 amino acids. Trimming pared 7 bases from V and 4 bases from J, leaving 17 bases between. Germline CDR1 MNHEY, CDR2 SVGAGI. CDR3 amino acids: CASNIAISVYNEQFF. CDR3 sequence (DNA): TGTGCCAGCAACATAGCGATAAGTGTTTACAATGAGCAGTTCTTC.

DNA of the CDR3: TGCGCCAGCAGCCTCGAGGCCGAAAATGAGCAGTTCTTC. Translated: CASSLEAENEQFF. The chain is built from TRBV5-1 and TRBJ2-1; D ambiguous. The CDR3 has 13 amino acids. Germline V gene lookup returns CDR1 SGHRS and CDR2 YFSETQ. The V end lost 4 bases, the J end lost 7 bases, and 12 bases lay between the germline ends.

The gene calls are TRBV7-8 and TRBJ1-1; the D is unclear. The V end was cut by 5 bases, the J end by 1 base, with 14 bases between. Germline CDR1 and CDR2: SGHVS and FQNEAQ. The length of the CDR3 is 15 residues. CDR3 in DNA: TGTGCCAGCAGCGTTACAGACACCCCGAACACTGAAGCTTTCTTT. Translated, it gives CASSVTDTPNTEAFF.